The subject of this entry is one T cell receptor (beta chain). No antigen is known for it. No base quality information exists; no much larger clone differs at one position. This sample was taken from a study of response to subunit inactivated influenza vaccine (dated 2018 in TCRdb). Background on the whole study: Deep quantitative T cell receptor repertoire profiling was used in the study to track responses to a trivalent subunit inactivated influenza vaccine.

CDR1 KGHDR and CDR2 SFDVKD were looked up in the germline V gene. The germline ends are 19 bases apart after V is trimmed by 7 bases and J by 2 bases. The CDR3, from cysteine to phenylalanine, totals 16 residues. The sequence is cut down to CDR3 DNA, 48 bases in frame from base 1. The library relied on RT-PCR. This sample was sequenced with an Illumina HiSeq 2500. The public reads were run again by TCRdb, first through fastp at Q25 and then through MiXCR, and only productive beta chains were kept. Under each unique CDR3 protein, matching rows form one entry showing the most common genes and DNA. The sample table shows approximately 500,000 distinct CDR3 sequences, and roughly a quarter are seen once. Of the sample, 2.5% to 3% falls within the top ten clones. Beyond this particular receptor, the publication reports: The authors suggested that each seasonal influenza vaccination may recruit only a limited number of new T cells.

These data also formed part of another study, on T cells expressing NK-cell markers. Drawing on the second study: TCR beta cDNA libraries were prepared using 5'RACE template switching, which introduced a universal primer site and unique molecular identifiers. TCR beta-chain repertoires were profiled in sorted CD3+CD56+NKG2C+, CD3+CD56+NKG2C- and CD3+CD56-NKG2C+ T-cell subsets from several donors. Seven of the eight sequenced donors were HCMV-seropositive and one was HCMV-seronegative. To restrict sorting to alphabetaTCR-expressing T cells, an anti-gammadeltaTCR antibody was added in several experiments. In 6 or 7 donors, the dominant CD3+CD56+NKG2C+ clonotypes ranked among the top 10 CD8+ clonotypes, making up roughly 1.0-8% of CD8+ T cells. Those dominant clonotypes were again the most abundant among CD3+CD56-NKG2C+ cells in a few donors, at about 25-60.1%. It remained unclear whether the expanded NKG2C-expressing T cell clones were specific for HCMV antigens. Randomly selected healthy volunteers, three men and five women, were used as the eight sequenced donors. HCMV serostatus was determined by detecting HCMV-specific IgG in serum with a commercial ELISA kit. Peripheral blood mononuclear cells were isolated from blood by Ficoll density gradient centrifugation. CD4+ and CD8+ T cells were isolated from PBMC by magnetic immunoseparation with Miltenyi isolation kits. Synthesis of cDNA was primed from the TCR beta constant segment and was followed by two consecutive PCR amplification steps. Libraries were sequenced as 2 x 150 bp reads on Illumina HiSeq 2000/2500, MiSeq or NextSeq. MIGEC was used to demultiplex reads and group reads by UMI, and MiTCR was used to assemble and quantify clonotypes. To remove erroneous sequences, TCR cDNA sequences were retained only when supported by two or more reads. The tcR package was used for downstream repertoire analysis, and clonotypes were matched across fractions by CDR3 nucleotide sequence plus V segment. Antigen specificity was annotated against VDJdb with VDJmatch, allowing one amino acid substitution in CDR3.

The chain is made from TRBV24-1 and TRBJ2-5; the D element could tentatively be TRBD1 or TRBD2, as 5 bases agree for each. Sample: CD4+ T cells sorted from PBMCs, taken about 13 days after vaccination. This TCR came from a man aged 50-60 years who received an inactivated influenza vaccine. Donor details come from another sample of the same person, matched by shared clones. CDR3 region: CATSGAMPGKQETQYF. In nucleotides, the sequence is TGTGCCACCAGCGGGGCCATGCCGGGGAAACAAGAGACCCAGTACTTC.